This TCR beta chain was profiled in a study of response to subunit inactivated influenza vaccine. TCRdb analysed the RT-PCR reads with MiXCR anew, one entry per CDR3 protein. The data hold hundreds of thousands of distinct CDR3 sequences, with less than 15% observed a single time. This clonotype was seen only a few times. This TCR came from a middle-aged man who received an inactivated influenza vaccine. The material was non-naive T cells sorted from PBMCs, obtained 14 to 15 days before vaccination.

CDR3 in DNA: TGCGCCAGCAGCCGACAGGGTTATGAAGCTTTCTTT. Protein: CASSRQGYEAFF. The chain is built from TRBV5-1 and TRBJ1-1, with 7 bases that match TRBD1. CDR1 is SGHRS, CDR2 YFSETQ, per germline. CDR3 length: 12 amino acids. V was clipped by 4 bases and J by 7 bases; unmatched bases: 4.